This T cell receptor beta chain was identified during a study of tumor and adjacent non-tumor tissue in lung cancer. A modified ARM-PCR protocol with three rounds of nested PCR amplified TCRbeta. From the multiplex PCR reads, TCRdb called clonotypes with MiXCR, one entry per CDR3 protein. Among approximately 65,000 distinct CDR3 sequences, roughly 60% were seen once, and the ten largest hold roughly a fifth. Germline loops: CDR1 SNHLY, CDR2 FYNNEI. The V end was cut by 0 bases, the J end by 8 bases, with 4 bases between. CDR3 size: 11 residues. Many counts were recorded for this clonotype. No cell sorting was done before RNA was extracted from the tissue.

The chain employs TRBV2 and TRBJ1-1; D unresolved. The sequence was collected from a man aged 50 to 59 with non-small cell lung cancer. The sample was lung tumor tissue. CDR3: CASSEALEAFF. Here the CDR3 DNA reads TGTGCCAGCAGTGAAGCTCTCGAAGCTTTCTTT.